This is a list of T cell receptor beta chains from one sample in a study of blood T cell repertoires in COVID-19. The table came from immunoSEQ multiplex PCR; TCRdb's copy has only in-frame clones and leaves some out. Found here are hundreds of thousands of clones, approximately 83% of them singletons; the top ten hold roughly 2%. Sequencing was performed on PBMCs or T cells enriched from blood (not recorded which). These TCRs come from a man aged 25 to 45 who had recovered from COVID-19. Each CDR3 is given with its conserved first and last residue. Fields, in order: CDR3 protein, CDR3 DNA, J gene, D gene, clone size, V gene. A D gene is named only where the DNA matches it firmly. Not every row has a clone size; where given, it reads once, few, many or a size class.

CDR3 protein: CASSQVGHHNEKLFF
CDR3 DNA: TGTGCCAGCAGCCAAGTGGGACACCATAATGAAAAACTGTTTTTT
J gene: TRBJ1-4
D gene: NA
clone size: NA
V gene: TRBV4-2

CDR3 protein: CASSDVSGDYEQYF
CDR3 DNA: TGCGCCAGCAGCGACGTCAGCGGAGACTACGAGCAGTACTTC
J gene: TRBJ2-7
D gene: NA
clone size: NA
V gene: TRBV5-1

CDR3 protein: CASSWIGQGEAFF
CDR3 DNA: TGTGCCAGCAGCTGGATTGGACAGGGTGAAGCTTTCTTT
J gene: TRBJ1-1
D gene: TRBD1
clone size: NA
V gene: TRBV12-3/TRBV12-4

CDR3 protein: CASSLSQGRAYEQYF
CDR3 DNA: TGCGCCAGCAGCTTGAGTCAGGGGCGGGCCTACGAGCAGTACTTC
J gene: TRBJ2-7
D gene: NA
clone size: few
V gene: TRBV5-1

CDR3 protein: CASSAGGNQPQHF
CDR3 DNA: TGTGCCAGCAGCGCGGGGGGCAATCAGCCCCAGCATTTT
J gene: TRBJ1-5
D gene: NA
clone size: NA
V gene: TRBV9

CDR3 protein: CASSQDMSFPDTQYF
CDR3 DNA: TGCGCCAGCAGCCAAGATATGAGTTTCCCGGATACGCAGTATTTT
J gene: TRBJ2-3
D gene: NA
clone size: NA
V gene: TRBV4-1

CDR3 protein: CAISDSNSPLHF
CDR3 DNA: TGTGCCATCAGTGATAGTAATTCACCCCTCCACTTT
J gene: TRBJ1-6
D gene: NA
clone size: NA
V gene: TRBV10-3

CDR3 protein: CASSQEERTLSGYTF
CDR3 DNA: TGCGCCAGCAGCCAAGAGGAACGGACTTTGAGTGGCTACACCTTC
J gene: TRBJ1-2
D gene: NA
clone size: NA
V gene: TRBV4-1

CDR3 protein: CASGGIAFSGNTIYF
CDR3 DNA: TGTGCCAGCGGCGGCATCGCCTTCTCTGGAAACACCATATATTTT
J gene: TRBJ1-3
D gene: NA
clone size: NA
V gene: TRBV2

CDR3 protein: CAWSIIVDTEAFF
CDR3 DNA: TGTGCCTGGAGTATTATCGTCGACACTGAAGCTTTCTTT
J gene: TRBJ1-1
D gene: NA
clone size: NA
V gene: TRBV30

CDR3 protein: CASSDGDRAGTEAFF
CDR3 DNA: TGTGCCAGCAGCGATGGGGACAGGGCCGGCACTGAAGCTTTCTTT
J gene: TRBJ1-1
D gene: TRBD1
clone size: NA
V gene: TRBV9

CDR3 protein: CASSQGTGELFF
CDR3 DNA: TGTGCCAGCAGCCAGGGAACCGGGGAGCTGTTTTTT
J gene: TRBJ2-2
D gene: NA
clone size: NA
V gene: TRBV5-6

CDR3 protein: CAISLAGGNQETQYF
CDR3 DNA: TGTGCCATCAGTCTAGCGGGGGGGAACCAAGAGACCCAGTACTTC
J gene: TRBJ2-5
D gene: TRBD2
clone size: NA
V gene: TRBV10-3

CDR3 protein: CASSPGTGNNGYTF
CDR3 DNA: TGTGCCAGCTCACCTGGGACAGGGAATAATGGCTACACCTTC
J gene: TRBJ1-2
D gene: TRBD1
clone size: NA
V gene: TRBV18

CDR3 protein: CASSDPPGLAGHEQYF
CDR3 DNA: TGTGCCAGCAGTGACCCCCCGGGACTAGCGGGACACGAGCAGTACTTC
J gene: TRBJ2-7
D gene: TRBD2
clone size: NA
V gene: TRBV6-2/TRBV6-3

CDR3 protein: CASSLKTGVGYEQYF
CDR3 DNA: TGTGCCAGTAGTCTGAAGACAGGGGTTGGGTACGAGCAGTACTTC
J gene: TRBJ2-7
D gene: TRBD1
clone size: NA
V gene: TRBV19

CDR3 protein: CASSPGGSYNSPLHF
CDR3 DNA: TGTGCCAGCAGCCCAGGAGGGTCCTATAATTCACCCCTCCACTTT
J gene: TRBJ1-6
D gene: NA
clone size: NA
V gene: TRBV7-9

CDR3 protein: CAISGTGPGNTIYF
CDR3 DNA: TGTGCCATCAGTGGGACAGGGCCTGGAAACACCATATATTTT
J gene: TRBJ1-3
D gene: TRBD1
clone size: NA
V gene: TRBV10-3

CDR3 protein: CASSRDTFSTEAFF
CDR3 DNA: TGTGCCAGCAGCCGAGACACCTTTAGCACTGAAGCTTTCTTT
J gene: TRBJ1-1
D gene: NA
clone size: NA
V gene: TRBV2

CDR3 protein: CASRTGGQDTEAFF
CDR3 DNA: TGTGCCAGCAGAACGGGAGGCCAGGACACTGAAGCTTTCTTT
J gene: TRBJ1-1
D gene: NA
clone size: once
V gene: TRBV7-3

CDR3 protein: CASSPGTARRSGYTF
CDR3 DNA: TGTGCCAGCAGCCCGGGGACAGCTAGACGATCTGGCTACACCTTC
J gene: TRBJ1-2
D gene: TRBD1
clone size: NA
V gene: TRBV7-9

CDR3 protein: CASSLQTGVPLYGYTF
CDR3 DNA: TGTGCCAGCAGTTTACAAACAGGGGTCCCCCTCTATGGCTACACCTTC
J gene: TRBJ1-2
D gene: TRBD1
clone size: NA
V gene: TRBV27

CDR3 protein: CASSYGYRGQSQPQHF
CDR3 DNA: TGTGCCAGCAGTTACGGTTACAGGGGACAGTCTCAGCCCCAGCATTTT
J gene: TRBJ1-5
D gene: TRBD1
clone size: NA
V gene: TRBV6-2/TRBV6-3

CDR3 protein: CASEGKQGTAGNTIYF
CDR3 DNA: TGTGCCAGCGAGGGAAAGCAGGGGACAGCCGGAAACACCATATATTTT
J gene: TRBJ1-3
D gene: TRBD1
clone size: NA
V gene: TRBV13

CDR3 protein: CASRRLGAQYF
CDR3 DNA: TGTGCCAGCAGACGGTTAGGGGCCCAGTACTTC
J gene: TRBJ2-5
D gene: NA
clone size: NA
V gene: TRBV13

CDR3 protein: CASSPPGYGYTF
CDR3 DNA: TGTGCCAGCAGCCCCCCCGGGTATGGCTACACCTTC
J gene: TRBJ1-2
D gene: NA
clone size: NA
V gene: TRBV3-1/TRBV3-2

CDR3 protein: CASSIDLRYEQYF
CDR3 DNA: TGTGCCAGTAGTATAGATCTACGGTACGAGCAGTACTTC
J gene: TRBJ2-7
D gene: NA
clone size: NA
V gene: TRBV19

CDR3 protein: CASSSRVKKDTQYF
CDR3 DNA: TGTGCCAGCAGCTCCAGGGTTAAAAAGGATACGCAGTATTTT
J gene: TRBJ2-3
D gene: NA
clone size: NA
V gene: TRBV5-4

CDR3 protein: CATSLTGQNSPLHF
CDR3 DNA: TGTGCCACCAGCCTTACAGGGCAGAATTCACCCCTCCACTTT
J gene: TRBJ1-6
D gene: NA
clone size: once
V gene: TRBV15

CDR3 protein: CASSIDNGVETQYF
CDR3 DNA: TGTGCCAGTAGTATCGATAATGGAGTGGAGACGCAGTATTTT
J gene: TRBJ2-3
D gene: NA
clone size: NA
V gene: TRBV19

CDR3 protein: CASRGDGGSNTQYF
CDR3 DNA: TGTGCCAGCAGAGGGGACGGGGGGAGCAATACGCAGTATTTT
J gene: TRBJ2-3
D gene: TRBD2
clone size: NA
V gene: TRBV2

CDR3 protein: CASRITGSTEAFF
CDR3 DNA: TGTGCCAGCAGAATCACAGGGTCCACTGAAGCTTTCTTT
J gene: TRBJ1-1
D gene: NA
clone size: NA
V gene: TRBV6-5

CDR3 protein: CASSLPGTGTTTGELFF
CDR3 DNA: TGTGCCAGCAGCTTACCCGGGACAGGGACGACAACCGGGGAGCTGTTTTTT
J gene: TRBJ2-2
D gene: TRBD1
clone size: NA
V gene: TRBV7-3

CDR3 protein: CASSRGQNYGYTF
CDR3 DNA: TGTGCCAGCAGTAGGGGACAGAACTATGGCTACACCTTC
J gene: TRBJ1-2
D gene: TRBD1
clone size: NA
V gene: TRBV11-2

CDR3 protein: CASRLTGGQPQHF
CDR3 DNA: TGTGCCAGCAGATTGACAGGCGGGCAGCCCCAGCATTTT
J gene: TRBJ1-5
D gene: NA
clone size: NA
V gene: TRBV6-5

CDR3 protein: CASSLGRTDLSGNTIYF
CDR3 DNA: TGTGCCAGCAGCTTAGGGAGGACAGACCTCTCTGGAAACACCATATATTTT
J gene: TRBJ1-3
D gene: NA
clone size: NA
V gene: TRBV7-8

CDR3 protein: CASSDVGEGSGNTIYF
CDR3 DNA: TGTGCCAGCAGTGACGTAGGTGAGGGATCTGGAAACACCATATATTTT
J gene: TRBJ1-3
D gene: NA
clone size: NA
V gene: TRBV2

CDR3 protein: CASSLNSAASGNTIYF
CDR3 DNA: TGTGCCAGCAGCTTAAACTCCGCTGCCTCTGGAAACACCATATATTTT
J gene: TRBJ1-3
D gene: NA
clone size: many
V gene: TRBV7-2

CDR3 protein: CAWSLTGTGGFGYTF
CDR3 DNA: TGTGCCTGGAGTTTAACCGGGACAGGGGGCTTTGGCTACACCTTC
J gene: TRBJ1-2
D gene: TRBD1
clone size: NA
V gene: TRBV30

CDR3 protein: CASSQAERGYTDTQYF
CDR3 DNA: TGTGCCAGCAGCCAGGCTGAGCGGGGGTACACAGATACGCAGTATTTT
J gene: TRBJ2-3
D gene: TRBD2
clone size: few
V gene: TRBV14

CDR3 protein: CASSDHVGSQETQYF
CDR3 DNA: TGTGCCAGCAGCGACCACGTGGGCAGTCAAGAGACCCAGTACTTC
J gene: TRBJ2-5
D gene: NA
clone size: NA
V gene: TRBV27

CDR3 protein: CAISTGRSDTGELFF
CDR3 DNA: TGTGCCATCAGTACAGGTCGCTCCGACACCGGGGAGCTGTTTTTT
J gene: TRBJ2-2
D gene: NA
clone size: once
V gene: TRBV10-3

CDR3 protein: CASKQTSNEKLFF
CDR3 DNA: TGTGCCAGCAAACAGACCTCGAATGAAAAACTGTTTTTT
J gene: TRBJ1-4
D gene: NA
clone size: NA
V gene: TRBV2

CDR3 protein: CASRTGEGNTIYF
CDR3 DNA: TGTGCCAGCAGGACAGGGGAAGGAAACACCATATATTTT
J gene: TRBJ1-3
D gene: TRBD1
clone size: once
V gene: TRBV2

CDR3 protein: CASSLMDISTDTQYF
CDR3 DNA: TGCGCCAGCAGCCTAATGGACATTAGCACAGATACGCAGTATTTT
J gene: TRBJ2-3
D gene: NA
clone size: once
V gene: TRBV5-1